This is a list of T cell receptor beta chains from one sample in a study of cytomegalovirus exposure and HLA in healthy donors. The protocol was immunoSEQ multiplex PCR, while the TCRdb copy is restricted to in-frame clones and leaves out a portion. The sample lists some 100,000 clones, around three quarters seen once, with roughly 2.6% in the top ten. Sequenced input: PBMCs. These receptor sequences come from a female donor in good health and CMV-seronegative. CDR3s include the opening cysteine and the closing phenylalanine or tryptophan. D genes are given only for firm matches. Expanded clones get a size class; other rows say once, few or many, or leave the size out.

j_gene	abundance	v_gene	d_gene	len	CDR3aa	CDR3nt
TRBJ1-2	-	TRBV25-1	TRBD1	12	CASREGAHGYTF	TGTGCCAGCAGGGAGGGGGCACATGGCTACACCTTC
TRBJ2-5	-	TRBV30	TRBD2	15	CAWSTGTTLQETQYF	TGTGCCTGGAGTACCGGGACTACCCTCCAAGAGACCCAGTACTTC
TRBJ2-7	-	TRBV11-2	-	12	CASTATYYEQYF	TGTGCCAGCACCGCCACCTACTACGAGCAGTACTTC
TRBJ1-1	-	TRBV7-9	TRBD1	17	CASSFQPGQGTNTEAFF	TGTGCCAGCAGCTTCCAGCCGGGACAGGGGACGAACACTGAAGCTTTCTTT
TRBJ2-1	once	TRBV19	TRBD1	16	CASSIRRTGDYNEQFF	TGTGCCAGTAGTATTAGAAGGACAGGGGACTACAATGAGCAGTTCTTC
TRBJ2-3	-	TRBV5-1	-	16	CASSLRAGADTDTQYF	TGCGCCAGCAGCTTGCGGGCGGGGGCGGACACAGATACGCAGTATTTT
TRBJ2-7	few	TRBV5-6	-	13	CASSAGGSYEQYF	TGTGCCAGCAGTGCAGGGGGGTCCTACGAGCAGTACTTC
TRBJ2-2	-	TRBV6-5	-	15	CASSLGGGLAGELFF	TGTGCCAGCAGTCTAGGGGGGGGGCTTGCCGGGGAGCTGTTTTTT
TRBJ2-5	once	TRBV4-1	-	15	CASSQTSGSGETQYF	TGCGCCAGCAGCCAAACCTCAGGGTCCGGAGAGACCCAGTACTTC
TRBJ2-3	-	TRBV13	-	13	CASSFIGFNTQYF	TGTGCCAGCAGCTTCATCGGGTTCAATACGCAGTATTTT
TRBJ2-1	-	TRBV7-7	TRBD1	16	CASSLSLGQGLYEQFF	TGTGCTAGCAGCTTATCCTTGGGACAGGGGTTGTATGAGCAGTTCTTC
TRBJ2-7	-	TRBV6-1	-	13	CASIPQGNYEQYF	TGTGCCAGCATTCCACAGGGTAACTACGAGCAGTACTTC
TRBJ2-7	-	TRBV2	-	14	CASSEGGEGYEQYF	TGTGCCAGCAGTGAAGGGGGTGAGGGATACGAGCAGTACTTC
TRBJ2-1	-	TRBV6-1	TRBD1	19	CASSEPPRPGTGGNNEQFF	TGTGCCAGCAGTGAACCCCCAAGGCCCGGGACAGGGGGAAACAATGAGCAGTTCTTC
TRBJ2-1	-	TRBV7-9	TRBD1	13	CASSFGQGAEQFF	TGTGCCAGCAGCTTCGGACAGGGTGCTGAGCAGTTCTTC
TRBJ1-5	-	TRBV19	-	12	CASTSGGQPQHF	TGTGCCAGTACCTCGGGGGGGCAGCCCCAGCATTTT
TRBJ2-5	-	TRBV6-1	TRBD2	14	CASITTSGGETQYF	TGTGCCAGCATCACGACTAGCGGGGGTGAGACCCAGTACTTC
TRBJ1-2	-	TRBV15	-	15	CATSRDWTNEDGYTF	TGTGCCACCAGCAGAGATTGGACAAATGAGGATGGCTACACCTTC
TRBJ2-3	-	TRBV2	TRBD1	17	CASMKTPPDRGPDTQYF	TGTGCCAGCATGAAAACCCCCCCGGACAGGGGGCCAGATACGCAGTATTTT
TRBJ2-2	-	TRBV19	TRBD1	16	CASSTPGQGYSGELFF	TGTGCCAGTAGCACACCGGGACAGGGATATAGCGGGGAGCTGTTTTTT
TRBJ2-7	-	TRBV2	-	13	CASSEAARGEQYF	TGTGCCAGCAGTGAAGCGGCAAGGGGCGAGCAGTACTTC
TRBJ1-1	-	TRBV19	TRBD1	12	CASSIIQGQAFF	TGTGCCAGTAGTATCATACAGGGGCAGGCTTTCTTT
TRBJ1-1	-	TRBV7-9	TRBD1	14	CASSSSGGRTEAFF	TGTGCCAGCAGCTCGTCAGGGGGTAGGACTGAAGCTTTCTTT